Each of the 24 T cell receptor beta chains below was sequenced from the same sample in a study of response to subunit inactivated influenza vaccine (dated by TCRdb to 2016 to 2018). Libraries were prepared through RT-PCR. The sample was run on an Illumina HiSeq 2500. TCRdb handled the public reads itself, with Q25 trimming in fastp and clone calling in MiXCR, and kept productive beta chains. Duplicate CDR3 protein sequences are folded into a single record with the most common DNA and genes. The sample has just under 550,000 distinct CDR3 sequences on record, roughly a quarter of them singletons. The top ten clonotypes cover approximately 2.9% of the sample. In addition, the sample was reused for a study of T cells expressing NK-cell markers. The second investigation adds: TCR beta cDNA libraries were prepared using 5'RACE template switching, which introduced a universal primer site and unique molecular identifiers.

Here the sequenced sample was CD4+ T cells sorted from PBMCs, taken about 13 days after vaccination. The receptors derive from a man aged 50 to 60 who received an inactivated influenza vaccine. Donor details come from another sample of the same person, matched by shared clones.

The chain is built from TRBV23-1 and TRBJ2-3; a weak D match, TRBD2 (7 bases). TRBV23-1 is assigned to the ORF class and has an uncertain function. CDR3 length: 18 amino acids. The V gene lost 0 bases and the J gene lost 3 bases, with 19 bases spanning the gap. CDR3 DNA: TGCGCCAGCAGTCAATCAGAAGGGGGGAGGGCCGTGACAGATACGCAGTATTTT. Residues: CASSQSEGGRAVTDTQYF.

CDR3 sequence reads: CASSQEGRGFTYNEQFF. CDR3 sequence (DNA): TGCGCCAGCAGCCAAGAAGGGCGGGGATTCACCTACAATGAGCAGTTCTTC. The genes are TRBV4-1 and TRBJ2-1, with D possibly TRBD2 on 6 matching bases. This CDR3 is 17 amino acids long. The germline gives CDR1 MGHRA, CDR2 YSYEKL. The germline V and J ends were trimmed by 0 bases and 2 bases, with 14 bases remaining between them.

This clonotype was recorded at least ten times. The CDR3 DNA sequence: TGTGCCAGCAGAGCGGACGGGCTGTTCGAGCAGTACTTC. It codes for CASRADGLFEQYF. This sequence joins TRBV7-9 and TRBJ2-7, with D perhaps matching TRBD2 (5 bases). The CDR3 sequence is 13 residues long. The V end lost 6 bases, the J end lost 6 bases, and 15 bases lay between the germline ends. Germline V gene data show CDR1 as SEHNR and CDR2 as FQNEAQ (reference sequence). Looking up the rest from reference TRBV7-9 and TRBJ2-7 gives the full variable domain: DTGVSQNPRHKITKRGQNVTFRCDPISEHNRLYWYRQTLGQGPEFLTYFQNEAQLEKSRLLSDRFSAERPKGSFSTLEIQRTEQGDSAMYLCASRADGLFEQYFGPGTRLTVT.

The V call is TRBV15, the J call TRBJ2-3; D gene ambiguous. Germline V gene sequence: CDR1 LNHNV, CDR2 YYDKDF (reference sequence). Trimming pared 0 bases from V and 1 base from J, leaving 11 bases between. This CDR3 contains 16 residues. The CDR3: CATSREYGSGTDTQYF. Written as DNA, the CDR3 is TGTGCCACCAGCAGAGAGTATGGCAGTGGCACAGATACGCAGTATTTT.

This clonotype came up a few times. The J gene is TRBJ2-6, the V gene TRBV4-1; weak D call: TRBD1 (5 bases). CDR3 length equals 19 residues. From germline, CDR1 is MGHRA and CDR2 YSYEKL. V was shortened by 3 bases and J by 0 bases, with 18 bases between the two germline ends. CDR3 amino acids: CASSQIVWQGISGANVLTF. DNA for the CDR3: TGCGCCAGCAGCCAGATCGTATGGCAGGGTATCTCTGGGGCCAACGTCCTGACTTTC.

The chain carries TRBV11-1 and TRBJ1-1, with 7 bases lining up with TRBD1. The CDR3 totals 14 residues. CDR1 is SGHAT and CDR2 is FQDESV in the germline V gene (reference sequence). Trimming at V came to 5 bases and at J to 0 bases, leaving 3 bases not matched to a gene. CDR3 in DNA: TGTGCCAGCAGCGCCGGGACAGTGAACACTGAAGCTTTCTTT. Its protein product is CASSAGTVNTEAFF.

This clonotype appeared a few times. The gene calls are TRBV20-1 and TRBJ1-1, with a possible D match to TRBD1 (5 bases). V shed 1 base and J shed 5 bases, with 11 bases lying between them. The CDR3 has 13 residues. Looked up from germline, CDR1 is DFQATT and CDR2 is SNEGSKA (reference sequence). CDR3 DNA: TGCAGTGCTAGAGCAGGGATGGGGACTGAAGCTTTCTTT. It encodes CSARAGMGTEAFF.

Only a few counts were recorded for this clonotype. V gene TRBV3-1 combines with J gene TRBJ2-7; possible D gene TRBD2, 7 bases. CDR1 LGHDT and CDR2 YNNKEL come from the germline V gene (reference sequence). The V and J ends lost 2 bases and 7 bases respectively, with 24 bases between them. The CDR3 sequence is 17 residues long. The CDR3 nucleotides are TGTGCCAGCAGCCAATCCCCGTCGGCGGGGGCCTCTCGAGAGCAGTACTTC. Its translation is CASSQSPSAGASREQYF.

This rearrangement joins TRBV20-1 to TRBJ1-5; possible D gene TRBD1, 6 bases. This CDR3 region has 15 residues. V lost 6 bases and J 0 bases, leaving 15 bases between the germline ends. Germline lookup yields CDR1 DFQATT and CDR2 SNEGSKA (reference sequence). The CDR3 region has the DNA TGCAGTGCCCGAAAGGGGGAGTCTAGCAATCAGCCCCAGCATTTT. This gives the protein CSARKGESSNQPQHF.

The chain couples TRBV29-1 to TRBJ2-2, with D unresolved. The CDR3 totals 11 residues. V lost 6 bases and J 4 bases, leaving 6 bases between the germline ends. Per the germline V gene, CDR1 is SQVTM and CDR2 is ANQGSEA. The CDR3 protein is CSVHSTGELFF. CDR3 DNA: TGCAGCGTCCATAGCACCGGGGAGCTGTTTTTT.

The DNA of the CDR3 is TGTGCCAGCAGCCACCCCTACGTTACAGATACGCAGTATTTT. Translating gives CASSHPYVTDTQYF. V gene TRBV7-6 combines with J gene TRBJ2-3; D is ambiguous. CDR3 length equals 14 residues. V was cut by 5 bases and J by 3 bases, with 12 bases left in between. Germline V gene lookup returns CDR1 SGHVS and CDR2 FNYEAQ.

This clonotype was seen a handful of times. The chain has TRBV20-1 and TRBJ2-2, with TRBD1 matching 8 bases. There are 13 residues in the CDR3. Germline V gene data show CDR1 as DFQATT and CDR2 as SNEGSKA (reference sequence). The V and J ends lost 2 bases and 6 bases, in that order; junction bases with no gene match: 2. The CDR3 protein is CSARPGGSGELFF. The CDR3, as DNA: TGCAGTGCTAGACCAGGGGGCTCCGGGGAGCTGTTTTTT.

This sequence joins TRBV30 and TRBJ2-1; TRBD1 matches 7 bases. From germline, CDR1 is GTSNPN and CDR2 SVGIG (reference sequence). V shed 4 bases and J 10 bases; nucleotides not matched to a gene: 7. This CDR3 region has 12 residues. The CDR3 region is CAWKGAGREQFF. Here the CDR3 DNA reads TGTGCCTGGAAGGGGGCCGGAAGGGAGCAGTTCTTC. Combining the CDR3 with reference TRBV30 and TRBJ2-1 gives the whole variable domain SQTIHQWPATLVQPVGSPLSLECTVEGTSNPNLYWYRQAAGRGLQLLFYSVGIGQISSEVPQNLSASRPQDRQFILSSKKLLLSDSGFYLCAWKGAGREQFFGPGTRLTVL.

This clonotype was detected only a few times. V and J are TRBV29-1 and TRBJ2-7; TRBD1 matches at 9 bases. The germline CDR1 and CDR2 sequences are SQVTM and ANQGSEA. This CDR3 has 14 residues. Trimming cost V 5 bases and J 4 bases; bases outside gene matches: 9. This chain's CDR3 is CSVISPGQGYEQYF. The DNA of the CDR3 is TGCAGCGTTATATCCCCGGGACAGGGTTACGAGCAGTACTTC.

The V and J genes are TRBV3-1 and TRBJ2-2, with D unclear. This CDR3 is built from 13 residues. V dropped 3 bases and J dropped 5 bases, with 7 bases sitting between them. CDR1 and CDR2 from the germline V gene are LGHDT and YNNKEL (reference sequence). CDR3 sequence: CASSHGETGELFF. The CDR3, as DNA: TGTGCCAGCAGCCACGGAGAAACCGGGGAGCTGTTTTTT.

The gene calls are TRBV10-3 and TRBJ2-1; 7 nucleotides align to TRBD2. The CDR3 extends over 14 amino acids. CDR1 is ENHRY and CDR2 is SYGVKD in the germline V gene. V dropped 10 bases and J dropped 0; count of bases not matched to a gene: 6. CDR3 in amino acids: CATSRGGSYNEQFF. Written as DNA, the CDR3 is TGTGCCACCTCTCGCGGGGGCTCCTACAATGAGCAGTTCTTC.

This clonotype was recorded a few times. The CDR3 region is CSVDASWNEQFF. The DNA for the CDR3 is TGCAGCGTTGATGCTAGTTGGAATGAGCAGTTCTTC. The chain employs TRBV29-1 and TRBJ2-1; D gene unclear. The V and J ends lost 3 bases and 7 bases respectively, with 10 bases between them. The germline gives CDR1 SQVTM, CDR2 ANQGSEA. The CDR3 sequence is 12 residues long.

The chain employs TRBV18 and TRBJ2-3, with D perhaps TRBD1 or TRBD2 (5 bases each). In germline, CDR1 is KGHSH, CDR2 LQKENI. This CDR3 contains 13 residues. V dropped 10 bases and J dropped 5 bases, with 16 bases sitting between them. CDR3 DNA sequence: TGTGCCACCCCTTCCGGGGCTGGAGATACGCAGTATTTT. This gives the protein CATPSGAGDTQYF.

This rearrangement joins TRBV7-2 to TRBJ2-7; perhaps TRBD2 as D (6 bases). Germline lookup yields CDR1 SGHTA and CDR2 FQGNSA. The CDR3 covers 14 residues. V lost 2 bases and J 5 bases, leaving 13 bases between the germline ends. The DNA for the CDR3 is TGTGCCAGCAGCTTACTTGGGGGAGGCGACGAGCAGTACTTC. Its translation: CASSLLGGGDEQYF.

This clonotype was recorded a few times. The V gene is TRBV12-3 or TRBV12-4, the J gene TRBJ1-6, with 7 bases identical to TRBD1. The CDR3 loop spans 16 amino acids. The ends lost 5 bases at V and 6 bases at J; junction bases unmatched: 10. CDR3 sequence reads: CASSPDLTGSNSPLHF. CDR3 in DNA: TGTGCCAGCAGTCCCGATCTGACAGGGAGTAATTCACCCCTCCACTTT.

The chain couples TRBV6-1 to TRBJ2-7; unclear D gene. The V gene lost 7 bases and the J gene lost 7 bases, with 17 bases spanning the gap. CDR3 length equals 13 residues. The germline V gene has CDR1 MNHNS and CDR2 SASEGT. In DNA, the CDR3 is TGTGCCAGCATCAGCCCAGGCGGTTGGGAGCAGTACTTC. Translation gives CASISPGGWEQYF.

This clonotype was counted a few times. The rearrangement links TRBV12-3 or TRBV12-4 to TRBJ2-2; D call uncertain. V lost 7 bases and J lost 5, with 8 bases in between. This CDR3 is built from 12 residues. CDR3 DNA: TGTGCCAGCACGGTGATGACCGGGGAGCTGTTTTTT. Protein product: CASTVMTGELFF.

The chain has TRBV30 and TRBJ2-7, with TRBD2 matching over 7 bases. The CDR3 runs 13 residues. Germline-derived CDR1 and CDR2 are GTSNPN and SVGIG (reference sequence). The V and J ends lost 5 bases and 2 bases, in that order; junction bases with no gene match: 6. CDR3 amino acids: CAWDSGLAYEQYF. CDR3 bases: TGTGCCTGGGACAGTGGACTAGCCTACGAGCAGTACTTC.

V and J are TRBV3-1 and TRBJ2-6; 8 bases line up with TRBD1. The CDR3 is 17 amino acids. Germline assignment: CDR1 LGHDT and CDR2 YNNKEL (reference sequence). V shed 4 bases and J 2 bases; nucleotides not matched to a gene: 7. In nucleotides, the CDR3 is TGTGCCAGCAGCCCGACAGGGGCTGGCGCTGGGGCCAACGTCCTGACTTTC. Translating it yields CASSPTGAGAGANVLTF.